This is a list of T cell receptor beta chains from one sample in a study of tumor-infiltrating lymphocytes in primary liver carcinoma. TCRdb reprocessed the multiplex PCR reads with MiXCR, giving one entry per CDR3 protein. The sample holds fewer than 350,000 distinct CDR3 sequences, 65% seen once. Source material: peripheral blood. The origin of the receptors is a man aged 40-50 years with primary liver carcinoma and hepatitis B virus infection. Each CDR3 is given with its conserved first and last residue. A D gene is named only where the DNA matches it firmly. Size is omitted from some rows. Given values are once, few, many or a class for expanded clones.

v_gene	abundance	j_gene	d_gene	CDR3nt	CDR3aa
TRBV11-1	once	TRBJ2-7	NA	TGTGCCAGTAGTGGAAGACAGCGAGCCTACGAGCAGTACTTC	CASSGRQRAYEQYF
TRBV10-1	few	TRBJ2-6	TRBD1	TGCGCCACCCCTGCGGGTAGCGAAACAGGGGCCAACGTCCCGACTTTC	CATPAGSETGANVPTF
TRBV9	NA	TRBJ2-2	NA	TGTGCCAGCAGCGTAGCGGCAGGACAGAACACCGGGGAGCTGTTTTTT	CASSVAAGQNTGELFF
TRBV6-2/TRBV6-3	few	TRBJ1-6	NA	TGTGCCAGCACTATCCGGGTTTCTAATTCACCCCTCCACTTT	CASTIRVSNSPLHF
TRBV29-1	NA	TRBJ2-7	TRBD1	TGCAGCGTGGCGACAGGGTCCCCATACGAGCAGTACTTC	CSVATGSPYEQYF
TRBV5-4	NA	TRBJ2-1	NA	TGTGCCAGCGGCTTTTTGGGGGGAAACAATGAGCAGTTCTTT	CASGFLGGNNEQFF
TRBV6-1	few	TRBJ2-1	NA	TGTGCCTGCAGTGTGGACAGTTACTCCTACAATGAGCAGTTCTTC	CACSVDSYSYNEQFF
TRBV4-3	many	TRBJ2-5	NA	TGCGCCAGCAGCCTAGGGAGGGGGGAAATCTCGGAGACCCAGTACTTC	CASSLGRGEISETQYF
TRBV18	many	TRBJ2-1	NA	TGTGCCAGCTCACCCCTAGGAGGGATGGATGAGCAGTTCTTC	CASSPLGGMDEQFF
TRBV10-3	many	TRBJ1-5	TRBD1	TGTGCCACCCTGGGACAGGGGGATCAGCCCCAGCATTTT	CATLGQGDQPQHF
TRBV11-2	few	TRBJ2-2	NA	TGTGCCAGCAGCTTTGGGGGAACCACCGGGGAGCTGTTTTTT	CASSFGGTTGELFF
TRBV11-2	NA	TRBJ2-1	TRBD2	TGTGCTAACAGCCAGGGACTAGGGTATGGCGATGAGCAGTTCTTC	CANSQGLGYGDEQFF
TRBV6-1	few	TRBJ2-1	TRBD1	TGTGTCAGCAGTGAGGAAGGGGGCAAGTACAATGAGCAGTTCTTC	CVSSEEGGKYNEQFF
TRBV7-6	NA	TRBJ2-5	TRBD2	TGTGCCAGCAGCATTAGCGGGAGGGCCCCAGAGACCCAGTACTTC	CASSISGRAPETQYF
TRBV5-4	NA	TRBJ2-7	NA	TGTGCCAGCAGCTTAGGTCTCCTTCCCTACGAGCAGTACTTC	CASSLGLLPYEQYF
TRBV6-6	NA	TRBJ1-2	NA	TGTGCTGGCAGAGATGACGGGACGGAAGTTAACTATGGCTACACCTTC	CAGRDDGTEVNYGYTF
TRBV6-5	once	TRBJ2-7	TRBD2	TGTGCCAGCAGTTACTCGGGGACTAGCGGGAGCGGCGGCCCCGAGCAGTGCTTC	CASSYSGTSGSGGPEQCF
TRBV19	NA	TRBJ2-7	TRBD1	TGTGCCAGTAGTATATACAGGGGGTCCTACGAGCAGTACTTC	CASSIYRGSYEQYF
TRBV12-5	NA	TRBJ2-1	TRBD2	TGTGCTAGAGCGGTTAGCGGGACCAATGAGCAGTTCTTC	CARAVSGTNEQFF
TRBV12-3/TRBV12-4	NA	TRBJ1-5	NA	TGTGCTAGCAGTTCAGAAACCCAGCCCCAGCATTTT	CASSSETQPQHF
TRBV7-8	few	TRBJ2-7	TRBD1	TGTGCCAGCAGCTTAGTGTCAGGGGGGGGACAGGGCGACGAGCAGTACTTT	CASSLVSGGGQGDEQYF
TRBV6-6	few	TRBJ1-5	NA	TGTGCCAGCAGTTACTCGCAGGGGCTGGGGTATCAGCCCCAGCATTTT	CASSYSQGLGYQPQHF
TRBV28	NA	TRBJ2-1	NA	TGTGCCAACGGGACGGGGGTAGCTGAGCAGTTCTTC	CANGTGVAEQFF